This paragraph covers one TCR beta chain sequence. What it binds is not known. This specimen belongs to a study of blood T cells in healthy people across ages. Study information: About one barcoded beta molecule per two T cells came from capture by template switching. General study findings and limits: Aged donors had fewer naive CD4+ cells and lower diversity than long-lived donors. For the donors, CMV status was unknown and possibly confounded expanded clonotype changes.

Combining a sample-barcoded 5' primer with a J-beta primer mix, a second PCR ran for about 6 to 11 cycles. Every sample produced at least 2.5 million CDR3-containing paired-end reads. One entry per CDR3 protein results from TCRdb running MiXCR on the 5' RACE reads. The sample includes around 1.7 million distinct CDR3 sequences, 28% of them seen just once. V lost 5 bases and J 3 bases, leaving 19 bases between the germline ends. The CDR3 covers 16 residues. Germline CDR1 reads SGHVS; CDR2 reads FNYEAQ. The sample taken for sequencing was blood. This sequence was found in a woman aged 25 to 45 in good health. The chain carries TRBV7-6 and TRBJ2-5, with D perhaps matching TRBD1 (6 bases). The CDR3 is CASSRKKGEEEETQYF. CDR3 DNA: TGTGCCAGCAGCCGAAAGAAGGGGGAAGAGGAAGAGACCCAGTACTTC.